The clone carrying this T cell receptor (beta chain) has at least ten counts. Its specificity is unknown. This sample includes further DNA sequences coding for the same CDR3. The sample originates from a study of shared clonotypes between healthy human individuals. Study observations and caveats: Having only a few donors restricted how much genetic and exposure-history diversity was captured. Exclusively blood specimens were collected; tissue repertoires likely differ.

Germline CDR1 GTSNPN, CDR2 SVGIG (reference sequence). With 4 bases clipped from V and 11 bases from J, the junction kept 18 bases outside the gene matches. The CDR3 sequence is 15 residues long. Recent acute infections and vaccinations were absent in the healthy HIV-negative adult donors. Profiling relied on immunoSEQ multiplex PCR, and the TCRdb table lists in-frame clones only, not all of them. This table holds some 470,000 clones, roughly four fifths found once. The sequenced material came from PBMCs. The TCR originated in a woman aged 40 to 55 in good health. Some clones in this sample may be carry-over from other donors' samples. The chain employs TRBV30 and TRBJ2-5, with TRBD2 identical over 8 bases. CDR3 nucleotides: TGTGCCTGGACCCCCGGGACTAGGCCCGGTTCGGAGCAGTACTTC. This codes for CAWTPGTRPGSEQYF. Filled out from reference TRBV30 and TRBJ2-5, the complete variable domain reads SQTIHQWPATLVQPVGSPLSLECTVEGTSNPNLYWYRQAAGRGLQLLFYSVGIGQISSEVPQNLSASRPQDRQFILSSKKLLLSDSGFYLCAWTPGTRPGSEQYFGPGTRLLVL.